A selection of T cell receptor beta chains follows, all from one sample in a study of CD8 T cells in Susac syndrome. TCRdb ran MiXCR on the immunoSEQ multiplex PCR reads and lists one entry per CDR3 protein. Among some 170,000 distinct CDR3 sequences listed, about 95% were seen once. The specimen was CD4+ T cells from PBMCs. These receptors all come from a human donor in good health. Both conserved end residues are part of each CDR3. Each record gives: clone size, J gene, V gene, D gene, CDR3 DNA, CDR3 protein. A D gene is named only where the DNA matches it firmly. Where a row states a size, it is once, few, many or the class of an expanded clone; other rows omit it.

-,TRBJ2-7,TRBV7-2,TRBD1,TGTGCCAGCAGCTTAGACAGGGGACCGTTGTACGAGCAGTACTTC,CASSLDRGPLYEQYF
-,TRBJ2-7,TRBV5-6,-,TGTGCCAGCAGCTTCGCATTCTCCTACGAGCAGTACTTC,CASSFAFSYEQYF
-,TRBJ2-7,TRBV29-1,TRBD2,TGCAGCGGGGCTAGCGGGAGCCTATACGAGCAGTACTTC,CSGASGSLYEQYF
-,TRBJ2-1,TRBV20-1,TRBD2,TGCAGTGCACCTACTTCTAGCGGACCCTACAATGAGCAGTTCTTC,CSAPTSSGPYNEQFF
-,TRBJ1-1,TRBV23-1,-,TGCGCCAGCAGGCCGGACTTCGGGCGAACTGAAGCTTTCTTT,CASRPDFGRTEAFF
-,TRBJ1-1,TRBV6-4,TRBD1,TGTGCCAGCAGCCCGGGACAGGTGAACACTGAAGCTTTCTTT,CASSPGQVNTEAFF
-,TRBJ2-7,TRBV29-1,-,TGCAGCGTTGCAACGCCATACATGGGGTACGAGCAGTACTTC,CSVATPYMGYEQYF
-,TRBJ2-1,TRBV24-1,-,TGTGCCACCAGTGACCCCGGGACCCACAATGAGCAGTTCTTC,CATSDPGTHNEQFF
-,TRBJ2-2,TRBV20-1,TRBD1,TGCAGTGCTCCGCGACAGGGCGGGACCGGGGAGCTGTTTTTT,CSAPRQGGTGELFF
-,TRBJ1-5,TRBV30,-,TGTGCCTGGAGTGATCCCCGCCTACGCCAGCCCCAGCATTTT,CAWSDPRLRQPQHF
-,TRBJ1-5,TRBV6-2/TRBV6-3,-,TGTGCCAGCAGCGCCCTCGGGACCGCGCAGCCCCAGCATTTT,CASSALGTAQPQHF
-,TRBJ2-3,TRBV20-1,TRBD2,TGCAGTGCGAGTAGCGGGTTGGAAGCAGATACGCAGTATTTT,CSASSGLEADTQYF
-,TRBJ1-3,TRBV12-3/TRBV12-4,TRBD1,TGTGCCAGCAGGCCTGACAGGGGCGGTGGAAACACCATATATTTT,CASRPDRGGGNTIYF
-,TRBJ2-7,TRBV20-1,-,TGCAGTGCTAGAGTTTTCCAACGGGTGGAAGAGCAGTACTTC,CSARVFQRVEEQYF
-,TRBJ1-1,TRBV3-1,-,TGTGCCAGCAGCCAAGTGGGTTCTGCGGGTGAGAACACTGAAGCTTTCTTT,CASSQVGSAGENTEAFF
-,TRBJ2-7,TRBV27,TRBD1,TGTGCCAGTCGACAGGGGCTGCTCTACGAGCAGTACTTC,CASRQGLLYEQYF
few,TRBJ2-7,TRBV27,TRBD1,TGTGCCAGCAGTCGCGACAGGGACTACGAGCAGTACTTC,CASSRDRDYEQYF
-,TRBJ2-3,TRBV6-5,-,TGTGCCAGCAGTGGATCTAGGGATACGCAGTATTTT,CASSGSRDTQYF
-,TRBJ2-7,TRBV23-1,-,TGCGCCAGCGCGGGGAGTTTTCTCGAGCAGTACTTC,CASAGSFLEQYF
-,TRBJ2-5,TRBV30,-,TGTGCCTGGGGGACCCTAGGACAAGAGACCCAGTACTTC,CAWGTLGQETQYF
once,TRBJ2-1,TRBV12-3/TRBV12-4,TRBD1,TGTGCCAGCAGTCCTCGACAGGGCAATGAGCAGTTCTTC,CASSPRQGNEQFF